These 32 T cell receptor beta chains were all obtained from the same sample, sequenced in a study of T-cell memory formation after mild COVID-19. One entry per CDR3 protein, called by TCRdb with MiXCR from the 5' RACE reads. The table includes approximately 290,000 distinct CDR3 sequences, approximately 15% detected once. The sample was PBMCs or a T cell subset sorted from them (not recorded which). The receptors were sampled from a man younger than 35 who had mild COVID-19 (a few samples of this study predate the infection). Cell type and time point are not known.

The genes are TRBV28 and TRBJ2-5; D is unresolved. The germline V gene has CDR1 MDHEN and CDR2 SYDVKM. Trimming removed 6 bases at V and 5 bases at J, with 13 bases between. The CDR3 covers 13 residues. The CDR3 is CASSQQLRETQYF. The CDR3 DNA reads TGTGCCAGCAGCCAACAACTCCGGGAGACCCAGTACTTC.

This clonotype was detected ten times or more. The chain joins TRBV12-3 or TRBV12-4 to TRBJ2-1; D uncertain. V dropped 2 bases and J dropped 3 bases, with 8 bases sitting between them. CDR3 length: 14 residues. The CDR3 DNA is TGTGCCAGCAGTTTACGCCGGATCTACAATGAGCAGTTCTTC. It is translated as CASSLRRIYNEQFF.

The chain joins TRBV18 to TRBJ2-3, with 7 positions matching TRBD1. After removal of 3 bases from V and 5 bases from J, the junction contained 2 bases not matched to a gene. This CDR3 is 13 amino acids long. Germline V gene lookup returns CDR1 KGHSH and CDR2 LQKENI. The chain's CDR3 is CASSPDREDTQYF. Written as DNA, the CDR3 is TGTGCCAGCTCACCTGACAGGGAAGATACGCAGTATTTT.

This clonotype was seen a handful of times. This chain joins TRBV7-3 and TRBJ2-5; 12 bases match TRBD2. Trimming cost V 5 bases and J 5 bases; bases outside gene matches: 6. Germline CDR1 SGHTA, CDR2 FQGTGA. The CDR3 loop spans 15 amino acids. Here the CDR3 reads CASSIFGTSGETQYF. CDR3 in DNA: TGTGCCAGCAGCATCTTCGGGACTAGCGGGGAGACCCAGTACTTC. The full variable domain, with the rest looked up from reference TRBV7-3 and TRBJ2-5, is GAGVSQTPSNKVTEKGKYVELRCDPISGHTALYWYRQSLGQGPEFLIYFQGTGAADDSGLPNDRFFAVRPEGSVSTLKIQRTERGDSAVYLCASSIFGTSGETQYFGPGTRLLVL.

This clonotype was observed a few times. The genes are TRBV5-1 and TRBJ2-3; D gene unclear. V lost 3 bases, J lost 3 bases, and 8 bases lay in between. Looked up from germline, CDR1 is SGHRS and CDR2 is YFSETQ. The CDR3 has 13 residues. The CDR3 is CASSSVVTDTQYF. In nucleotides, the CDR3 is TGCGCCAGCAGCTCGGTGGTGACAGATACGCAGTATTTT.

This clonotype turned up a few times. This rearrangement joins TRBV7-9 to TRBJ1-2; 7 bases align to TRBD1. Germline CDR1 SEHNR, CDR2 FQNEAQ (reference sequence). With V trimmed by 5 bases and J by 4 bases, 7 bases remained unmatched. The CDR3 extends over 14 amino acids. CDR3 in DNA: TGTGCCAGCAGCCGACAGGGCAAGGCCTATGGCTACACCTTC. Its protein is CASSRQGKAYGYTF.

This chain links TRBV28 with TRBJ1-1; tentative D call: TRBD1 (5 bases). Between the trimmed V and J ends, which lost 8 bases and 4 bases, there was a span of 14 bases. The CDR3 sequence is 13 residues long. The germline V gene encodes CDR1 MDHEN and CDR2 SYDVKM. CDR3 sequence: CASLGARITEAFF. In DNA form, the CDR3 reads TGTGCCAGCCTCGGGGCGAGGATCACTGAAGCTTTCTTT.

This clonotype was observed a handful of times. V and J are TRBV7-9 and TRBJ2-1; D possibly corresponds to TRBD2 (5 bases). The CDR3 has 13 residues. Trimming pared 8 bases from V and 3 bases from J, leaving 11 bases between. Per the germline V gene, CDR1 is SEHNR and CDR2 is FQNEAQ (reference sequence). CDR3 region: CASEAARYNEQFF. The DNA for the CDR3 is TGTGCCAGCGAAGCGGCGCGCTACAATGAGCAGTTCTTC. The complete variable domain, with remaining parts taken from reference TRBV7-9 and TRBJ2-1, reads DTGVSQNPRHKITKRGQNVTFRCDPISEHNRLYWYRQTLGQGPEFLTYFQNEAQLEKSRLLSDRFSAERPKGSFSTLEIQRTEQGDSAMYLCASEAARYNEQFFGPGTRLTVL.

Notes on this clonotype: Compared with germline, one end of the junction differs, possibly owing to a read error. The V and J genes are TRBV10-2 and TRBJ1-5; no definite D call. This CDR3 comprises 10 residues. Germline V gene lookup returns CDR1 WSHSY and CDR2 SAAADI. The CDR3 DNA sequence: TGCGCCAGCAGCAGTCAGCCCCAGCATTTT. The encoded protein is CASSSQPQHF.

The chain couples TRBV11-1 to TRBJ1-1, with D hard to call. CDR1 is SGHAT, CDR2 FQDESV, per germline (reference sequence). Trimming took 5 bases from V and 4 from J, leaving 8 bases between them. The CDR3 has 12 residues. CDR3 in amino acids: CASSLRTTEAFF. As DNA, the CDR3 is TGTGCCAGCAGCCTTCGAACCACTGAAGCTTTCTTT.

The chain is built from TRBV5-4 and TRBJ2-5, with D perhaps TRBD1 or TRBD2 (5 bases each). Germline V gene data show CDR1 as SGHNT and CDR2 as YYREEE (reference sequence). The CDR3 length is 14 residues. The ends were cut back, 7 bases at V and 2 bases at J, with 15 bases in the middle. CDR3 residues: CASGTTGAQETQYF. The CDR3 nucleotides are TGTGCCAGCGGGACGACCGGGGCACAAGAGACCCAGTACTTC.

DNA of the CDR3: TGTGCCAGCAGCGTAGCCAGCCCAGGGGGAGATACGCAGTATTTT. This gives the protein CASSVASPGGDTQYF. This chain connects TRBV9 to TRBJ2-3, with 7 bases fitting TRBD1. Germline-derived CDR1 and CDR2 are SGDLS and YYNGEE. Unmatched junction bases numbered 6, after V lost 0 bases and J lost 5 bases. CDR3 length: 15 amino acids.

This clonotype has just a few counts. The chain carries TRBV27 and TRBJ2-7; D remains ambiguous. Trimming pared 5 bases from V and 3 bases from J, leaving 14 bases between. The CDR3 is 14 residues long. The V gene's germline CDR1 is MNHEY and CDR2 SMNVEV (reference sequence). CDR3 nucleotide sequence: TGTGCCAGCAGTAGCTACAGTGTTCACTACGAGCAGTACTTC. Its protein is CASSSYSVHYEQYF.

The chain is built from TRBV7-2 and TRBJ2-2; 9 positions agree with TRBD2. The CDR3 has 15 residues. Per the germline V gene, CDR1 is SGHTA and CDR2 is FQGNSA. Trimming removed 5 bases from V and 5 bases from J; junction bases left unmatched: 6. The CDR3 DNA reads TGTGCCAGCAGCCCTCTAGCGGGGTATACCGGGGAGCTGTTTTTT. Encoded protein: CASSPLAGYTGELFF. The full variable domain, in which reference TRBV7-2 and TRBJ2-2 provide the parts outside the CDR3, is GAGVSQSPSNKVTEKGKDVELRCDPISGHTALYWYRQSLGQGLEFLIYFQGNSAPDKSGLPSDRFSAERTGGSVSTLTIQRTQQEDSAVYLCASSPLAGYTGELFFGEGSRLTVL.

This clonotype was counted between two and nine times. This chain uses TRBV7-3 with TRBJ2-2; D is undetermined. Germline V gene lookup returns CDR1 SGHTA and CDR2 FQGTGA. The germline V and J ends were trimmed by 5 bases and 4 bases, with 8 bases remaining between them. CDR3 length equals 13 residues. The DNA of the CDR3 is TGTGCCAGCAGCGACAATCCCACCGGGGAGCTGTTTTTT. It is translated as CASSDNPTGELFF.

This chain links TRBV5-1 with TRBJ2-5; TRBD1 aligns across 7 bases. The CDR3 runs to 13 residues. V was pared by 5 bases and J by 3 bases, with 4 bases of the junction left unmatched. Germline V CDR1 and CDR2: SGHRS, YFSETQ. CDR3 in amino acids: CASRIGTEETQYF. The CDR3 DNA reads TGCGCCAGCAGGATCGGGACAGAAGAGACCCAGTACTTC. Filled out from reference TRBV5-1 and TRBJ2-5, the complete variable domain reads KAGVTQTPRYLIKTRGQQVTLSCSPISGHRSVSWYQQTPGQGLQFLFEYFSETQRNKGNFPGRFSGRQFSNSRSEMNVSTLELGDSALYLCASRIGTEETQYFGPGTRLLVL.

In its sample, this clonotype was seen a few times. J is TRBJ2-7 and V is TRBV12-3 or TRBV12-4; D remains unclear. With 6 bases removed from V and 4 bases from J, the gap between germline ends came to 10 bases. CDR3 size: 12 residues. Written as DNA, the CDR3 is TGTGCCAGCAGCCAAGATTGGTACGAGCAGTACTTC. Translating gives CASSQDWYEQYF.

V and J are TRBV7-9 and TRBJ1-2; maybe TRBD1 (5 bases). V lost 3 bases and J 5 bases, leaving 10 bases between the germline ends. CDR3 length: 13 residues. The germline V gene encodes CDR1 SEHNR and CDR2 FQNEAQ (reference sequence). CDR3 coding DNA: TGTGCCAGCAGCTTGTCGGGACCGTATGGCTACACCTTC. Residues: CASSLSGPYGYTF.

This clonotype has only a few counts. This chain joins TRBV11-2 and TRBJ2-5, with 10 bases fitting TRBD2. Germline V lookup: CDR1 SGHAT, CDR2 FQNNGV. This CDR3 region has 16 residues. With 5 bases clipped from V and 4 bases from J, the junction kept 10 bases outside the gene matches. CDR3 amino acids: CASSKRGGLLGETQYF. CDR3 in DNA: TGTGCCAGCAGCAAGCGGGGGGGCTTATTAGGAGAGACCCAGTACTTC.

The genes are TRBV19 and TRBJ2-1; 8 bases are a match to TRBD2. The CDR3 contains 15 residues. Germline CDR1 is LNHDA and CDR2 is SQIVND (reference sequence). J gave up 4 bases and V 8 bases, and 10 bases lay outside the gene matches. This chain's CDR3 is CASCPGLGLYNEQFF. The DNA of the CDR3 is TGTGCCAGTTGCCCGGGACTAGGCCTTTACAATGAGCAGTTCTTC.

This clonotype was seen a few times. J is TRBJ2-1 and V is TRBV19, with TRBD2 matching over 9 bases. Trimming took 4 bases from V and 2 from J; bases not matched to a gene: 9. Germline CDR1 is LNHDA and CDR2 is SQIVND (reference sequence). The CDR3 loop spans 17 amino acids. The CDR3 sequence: CASSTVTSGLPYNEQFF. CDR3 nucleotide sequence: TGTGCCAGTAGTACCGTGACTAGCGGTCTTCCCTACAATGAGCAGTTCTTC. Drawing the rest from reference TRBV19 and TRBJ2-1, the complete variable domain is DGGITQSPKYLFRKEGQNVTLSCEQNLNHDAMYWYRQDPGQGLRLIYYSQIVNDFQKGDIAEGYSVSREKKESFPLTVTSAQKNPTAFYLCASSTVTSGLPYNEQFFGPGTRLTVL.

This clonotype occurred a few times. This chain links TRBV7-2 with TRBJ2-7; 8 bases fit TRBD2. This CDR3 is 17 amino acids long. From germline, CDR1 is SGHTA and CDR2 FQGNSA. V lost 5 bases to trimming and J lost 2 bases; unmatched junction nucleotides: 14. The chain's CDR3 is CASSTRGSGGLTYEQYF. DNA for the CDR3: TGTGCCAGCAGCACCCGGGGAAGCGGGGGACTAACCTACGAGCAGTACTTC.

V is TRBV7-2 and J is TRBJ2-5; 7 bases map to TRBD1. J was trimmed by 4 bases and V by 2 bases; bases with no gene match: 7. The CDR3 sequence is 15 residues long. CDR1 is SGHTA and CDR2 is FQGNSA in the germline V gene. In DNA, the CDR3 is TGTGCCAGCAGCTTATCCCGGGACAGCCTAGAGACCCAGTACTTC. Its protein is CASSLSRDSLETQYF.

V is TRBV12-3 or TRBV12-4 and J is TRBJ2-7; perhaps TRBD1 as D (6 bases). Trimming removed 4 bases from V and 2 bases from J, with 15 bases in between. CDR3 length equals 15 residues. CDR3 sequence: CASSSARGVTYEQYF. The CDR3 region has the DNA TGTGCCAGCAGTTCGGCCAGGGGAGTCACCTACGAGCAGTACTTC.

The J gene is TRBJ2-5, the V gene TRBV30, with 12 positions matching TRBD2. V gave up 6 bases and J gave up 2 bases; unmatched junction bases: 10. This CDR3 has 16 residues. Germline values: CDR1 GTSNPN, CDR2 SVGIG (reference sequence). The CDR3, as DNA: TGTGCCTGTGCCGGGCCTAGCGGGGGGGCACAAGAGACCCAGTACTTC. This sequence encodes CACAGPSGGAQETQYF.

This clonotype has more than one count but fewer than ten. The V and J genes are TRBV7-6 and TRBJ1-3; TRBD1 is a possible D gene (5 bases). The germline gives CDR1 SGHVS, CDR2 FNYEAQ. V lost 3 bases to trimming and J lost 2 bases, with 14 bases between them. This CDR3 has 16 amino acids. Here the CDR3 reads CASSFLSGYTGNTIYF. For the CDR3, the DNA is TGTGCCAGCAGCTTTCTTTCAGGGTACACTGGAAACACCATATATTTT.

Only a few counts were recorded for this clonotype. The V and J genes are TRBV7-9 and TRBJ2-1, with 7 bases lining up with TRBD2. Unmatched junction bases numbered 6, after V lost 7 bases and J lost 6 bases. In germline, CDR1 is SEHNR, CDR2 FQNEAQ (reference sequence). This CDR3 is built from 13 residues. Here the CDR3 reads CASTSSGVNEQFF. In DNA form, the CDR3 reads TGTGCCAGCACATCAAGCGGGGTCAATGAGCAGTTCTTC.

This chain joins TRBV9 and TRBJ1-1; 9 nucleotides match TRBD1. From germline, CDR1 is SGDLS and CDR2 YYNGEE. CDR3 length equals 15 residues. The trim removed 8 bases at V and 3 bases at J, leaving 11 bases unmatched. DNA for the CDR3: TGTGCCAGAAACCTTTGGACAGGGGAAGACACTGAAGCTTTCTTT. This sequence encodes CARNLWTGEDTEAFF.

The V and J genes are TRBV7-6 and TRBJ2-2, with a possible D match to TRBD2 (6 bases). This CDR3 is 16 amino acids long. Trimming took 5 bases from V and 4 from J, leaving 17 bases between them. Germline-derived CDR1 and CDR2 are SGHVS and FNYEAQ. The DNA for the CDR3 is TGTGCCAGCAGCCCCCAACTCCGGGAGCCCACCGGGGAGCTGTTTTTT. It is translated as CASSPQLREPTGELFF.

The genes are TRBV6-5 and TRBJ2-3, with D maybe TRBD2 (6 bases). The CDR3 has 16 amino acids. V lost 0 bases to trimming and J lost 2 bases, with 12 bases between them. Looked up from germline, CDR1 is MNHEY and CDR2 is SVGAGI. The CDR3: CASSYSYGTATDTQYF. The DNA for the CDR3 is TGTGCCAGCAGTTACTCATACGGGACTGCCACAGATACGCAGTATTTT.

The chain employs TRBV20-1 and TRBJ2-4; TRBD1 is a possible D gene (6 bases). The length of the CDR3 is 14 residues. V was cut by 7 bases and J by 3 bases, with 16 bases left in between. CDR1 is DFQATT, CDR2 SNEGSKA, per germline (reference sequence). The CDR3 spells CSGVPGQNKNIQYF. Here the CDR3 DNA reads TGCAGTGGCGTTCCTGGACAGAACAAAAACATTCAGTACTTC.

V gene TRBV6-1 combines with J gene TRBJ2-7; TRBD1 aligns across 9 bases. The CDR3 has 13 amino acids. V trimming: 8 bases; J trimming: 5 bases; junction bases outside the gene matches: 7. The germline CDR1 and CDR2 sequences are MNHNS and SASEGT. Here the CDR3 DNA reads TGTGCCAGCTGTACAGGGGGCATCGACGAGCAGTACGTC. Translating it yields CASCTGGIDEQYV.